This T cell receptor beta chain was documented in a study of identical twins. J gave up 4 bases and V 1 base, and 8 bases lay outside the gene matches. CDR1 and CDR2 from the germline V gene are DFQATT and SNEGSKA (reference sequence). This CDR3 region has 17 residues. TCRdb reprocessed the 5' RACE reads with MiXCR, giving one entry per CDR3 protein. The repertoire holds around 480,000 distinct CDR3 sequences, with around 14% as singletons. Study results and limitations: For cord blood, abundant beta clonotypes had fewer insertions, unlike memory repertoires, which showed none.

This clonotype was observed a few times. Antigen unknown. These data are also associated with another study on yellow fever vaccine responses in identical twins.

The source is a woman under 30 in good health. The rearrangement links TRBV20-1 to TRBJ2-1; TRBD2 matches 12 bases. The sequenced material came from CD4+ T cells sorted from blood. The DNA for the CDR3 is TGCAGTGCTAGAGGGTCGGGACTAGCGGGTAGATACAATGAGCAGTTCTTC. Protein sequence: CSARGSGLAGRYNEQFF.